The 15 T cell receptor beta chains listed next were all sequenced from one sample in a study of CD8+ T cells in alopecia areata. cDNA reverse transcribed from extracted RNA served as the sequencing template. Profiling relied on immunoSEQ multiplex PCR, and the TCRdb table lists in-frame clones only, not all of them. The sample has 120,000 or so clones, around two fifths seen once. The sequenced material came from CD4+ T cells sorted from blood. These receptors were collected from a human donor with alopecia areata.

The rearrangement uses TRBV5-1 and TRBJ2-3; either TRBD1 or TRBD2 may supply D (5 bases each). The V and J ends lost 4 bases and 2 bases respectively, with 17 bases between them. CDR1 is SGHRS and CDR2 is YFSETQ in the germline V gene. The CDR3 is made up of 16 amino acids. As DNA, the CDR3 is TGCGCCAGCAGCCCTACCGGGACCGAATTCACAGATACGCAGTATTTT. Protein: CASSPTGTEFTDTQYF.

This clone was seen a handful of times. The chain combines TRBV7-9 with TRBJ2-3; tentatively, D is TRBD2 (5 bases). Germline V gene lookup returns CDR1 SEHNR and CDR2 FQNEAQ (reference sequence). Trimming took off 4 bases at V and 3 bases at J, with 11 bases between the two ends. The CDR3 has 14 residues. CDR3 sequence reads: CASSSGIPTDTQYF. For the CDR3, the DNA is TGTGCCAGCAGCTCGGGGATTCCTACAGATACGCAGTATTTT.

The chain is built from TRBV2 and TRBJ1-1; 7 positions match TRBD1. J gave up 5 bases and V 1 base, and 4 bases lay outside the gene matches. The CDR3 is 14 amino acids. Germline V gene data show CDR1 as SNHLY and CDR2 as FYNNEI. DNA of the CDR3: TGTGCCAGCAGTGAAGTCGGCAGGGGGACTGAAGCTTTCTTT. Protein: CASSEVGRGTEAFF.

This clone showed up just a few times. The chain combines TRBV5-1 with TRBJ2-1; D gene unclear. V was clipped by 1 base and J by 10 bases, with 9 bases between them. The CDR3 extends over 12 amino acids. The germline V gene encodes CDR1 SGHRS and CDR2 YFSETQ. As DNA, the CDR3 is TGCGCCAGCAGCTTGCTTGGATCGGAGCAGTTCTTC. This sequence encodes CASSLLGSEQFF.

The table lists this clone with a few counts. This chain links TRBV19 with TRBJ2-1; TRBD2 aligns across 10 bases. Germline assignment: CDR1 LNHDA and CDR2 SQIVND (reference sequence). Trimming at V came to 10 bases and at J to 0 bases, leaving 18 bases not matched to a gene. This CDR3 is built from 19 residues. CDR3 DNA: TGTGCCACCAAAGGCAAGGACGCGGGACTAGCGAGCTCCTACAATGAGCAGTTCTTC. Amino acids: CATKGKDAGLASSYNEQFF. The entire variable domain, with the rest obtained from reference TRBV19 and TRBJ2-1, is as follows: DGGITQSPKYLFRKEGQNVTLSCEQNLNHDAMYWYRQDPGQGLRLIYYSQIVNDFQKGDIAEGYSVSREKKESFPLTVTSAQKNPTAFYLCATKGKDAGLASSYNEQFFGPGTRLTVL.

This clone was detected only a few times. The chain carries TRBV2 and TRBJ2-1; 10 nucleotides line up with TRBD1. V lost 8 bases, J lost 5 bases, and 3 bases stayed unmatched. The CDR3 extends over 13 amino acids. In germline, CDR1 is SNHLY, CDR2 FYNNEI. Here the CDR3 reads CASAGQGNNEQFF. CDR3 in DNA: TGTGCCAGCGCGGGACAGGGGAACAATGAGCAGTTCTTC.

In its sample, this clone was seen a few times. V is TRBV29-1 and J is TRBJ2-5; TRBD2 might be the D (6 bases). This CDR3 region has 15 residues. Germline V gives CDR1 SQVTM, CDR2 ANQGSEA. The V and J ends lost 3 bases and 4 bases respectively, with 18 bases between them. The CDR3: CSVDSVGGSRETQYF. For the CDR3, the DNA is TGCAGCGTTGACTCCGTGGGGGGATCAAGAGAGACCCAGTACTTC.

This sequence joins TRBV6-1 and TRBJ1-2; no clear D. Germline CDR1 MNHNS, CDR2 SASEGT. Trimming shortened V by 8 bases and J by 2 bases, and 18 bases separated the two germline ends. The CDR3 runs to 15 residues. In DNA, the CDR3 is TGTGCCAGCGGGTGGGGTTGGACTCAGAACTATGGCTACACCTTC. Protein sequence: CASGWGWTQNYGYTF.

The chain joins TRBV27 to TRBJ1-2; no clear D. The CDR3 has 14 residues. Trimming stripped 5 bases from V and 7 bases from J, with 17 bases between. The germline CDR1 and CDR2 sequences are MNHEY and SMNVEV (reference sequence). CDR3 loop: CASSPQASGRGYTF. The CDR3 bases are TGTGCCAGCAGTCCCCAAGCCTCAGGTCGTGGCTACACCTTC.

The table lists this clone with a few counts. The rearrangement joins TRBV5-1 to TRBJ2-6; no definite D call. The CDR3 sequence is 16 residues long. The V and J ends lost 0 bases and 1 base respectively, with 8 bases between them. Germline CDR1 reads SGHRS; CDR2 reads YFSETQ. The CDR3 region has the DNA TGCGCCAGCAGCTTGGCCGCAGTTTCTGGGGCCAACGTCCTGACTTTC. Its translation: CASSLAAVSGANVLTF.

The V and J genes are TRBV30 and TRBJ1-1, with D uncertain. Looked up from germline, CDR1 is GTSNPN and CDR2 is SVGIG (reference sequence). Trimming removed 4 bases from V and 6 bases from J, with 6 bases in between. This CDR3 has 10 amino acids. The chain's CDR3 is CAWNRAEAFF. The CDR3 coding sequence is TGTGCCTGGAATAGGGCTGAAGCTTTCTTT. The full variable domain, in which reference TRBV30 and TRBJ1-1 provide the parts outside the CDR3, is SQTIHQWPATLVQPVGSPLSLECTVEGTSNPNLYWYRQAAGRGLQLLFYSVGIGQISSEVPQNLSASRPQDRQFILSSKKLLLSDSGFYLCAWNRAEAFFGQGTRLTVV.

The V gene is TRBV29-1, the J gene TRBJ2-2; TRBD1 matches at 7 bases. The V gene end was trimmed by 7 bases and the J gene end by 4 bases; junction bases not matched to a gene: 9. This CDR3 comprises 14 residues. CDR1 and CDR2 from the germline V gene are SQVTM and ANQGSEA. Here the CDR3 reads CSAMMTGSTGELFF. DNA for the CDR3: TGCAGCGCCATGATGACAGGGTCCACCGGGGAGCTGTTTTTT.

This clone came up a few times. The V and J genes are TRBV6-6 and TRBJ2-7; D is possibly TRBD2 (6 bases). CDR1 MNHNY and CDR2 SVGAGI come from the germline V gene (reference sequence). The CDR3 is 14 amino acids. Deletions cut 6 bases from V and 2 bases from J, with 14 bases between. CDR3 DNA sequence: TGTGCCAGCAGAGGCGAGCGGGTTACCTACGAGCAGTACTTC. This translates into CASRGERVTYEQYF.

Comment on this clone: The junction departs from the called germline gene at one end, perhaps through a read error. V and J are TRBV5-1 and TRBJ2-5; 13 bases match TRBD2. The CDR3 is made up of 17 amino acids. CDR1 is SGHRS, CDR2 YFSETQ, per germline. The CDR3 DNA reads as TGCGTCAGCAGCCCGGGACTAGCGGGGTTCAACCAAGAGACCCAGTACTTC. Residues: CVSSPGLAGFNQETQYF. Using reference TRBV5-1 and TRBJ2-5 for the parts outside the CDR3, the full variable domain is KAGVTQTPRYLIKTRGQQVTLSCSPISGHRSVSWYQQTPGQGLQFLFEYFSETQRNKGNFPGRFSGRQFSNSRSEMNVSTLELGDSALYLCVSSPGLAGFNQETQYFGPGTRLLVL.

This chain links TRBV28 with TRBJ2-7, with 13 bases matching TRBD2. Germline CDR1 is MDHEN and CDR2 is SYDVKM. The V and J ends lost 1 base and 6 bases, in that order; junction bases with no gene match: 3. This CDR3 region has 15 residues. The CDR3 loop reads CASSLFGLAGVEQYF. The CDR3 nucleotides are TGTGCCAGCAGTTTATTTGGACTAGCGGGAGTCGAGCAGTACTTC. Drawing the rest from reference TRBV28 and TRBJ2-7, the complete variable domain is DVKVTQSSRYLVKRTGEKVFLECVQDMDHENMFWYRQDPGLGLRLIYFSYDVKMKEKGDIPEGYSVSREKKERFSLILESASTNQTSMYLCASSLFGLAGVEQYFGPGTRLTVT.